This paragraph reports one T cell receptor beta chain. The antigen is unknown. The study ran its PCR with 60 Vbeta and 13 Jbeta primers. TCRdb's copy holds only in-frame clones and misses some; the assay was immunoSEQ multiplex PCR. The repertoire holds about 160,000 clones, 80% to 85% seen once, with 1.9% in the top ten. This sample is drawn from a study of cytomegalovirus exposure and HLA in healthy donors. Study-level points and caveats: Presence/absence analyses treated sequencing depth as roughly uniform across donors.

In germline, CDR1 is LNHDA, CDR2 SQIVND (reference sequence). Trimming removed 4 bases from V and 5 bases from J; junction bases left unmatched: 10. The CDR3 runs to 16 residues. The TCR comes from a man younger than 35 in good health and CMV-seronegative. Sequenced input: PBMCs. The rearrangement links TRBV19 to TRBJ2-5, with TRBD2 matching over 10 bases. For the CDR3, the DNA is TGTGCCAGTAGTACCAAGCGGGGGGGCTGGTTGGAGACCCAGTACTTC. Its protein product is CASSTKRGGWLETQYF.